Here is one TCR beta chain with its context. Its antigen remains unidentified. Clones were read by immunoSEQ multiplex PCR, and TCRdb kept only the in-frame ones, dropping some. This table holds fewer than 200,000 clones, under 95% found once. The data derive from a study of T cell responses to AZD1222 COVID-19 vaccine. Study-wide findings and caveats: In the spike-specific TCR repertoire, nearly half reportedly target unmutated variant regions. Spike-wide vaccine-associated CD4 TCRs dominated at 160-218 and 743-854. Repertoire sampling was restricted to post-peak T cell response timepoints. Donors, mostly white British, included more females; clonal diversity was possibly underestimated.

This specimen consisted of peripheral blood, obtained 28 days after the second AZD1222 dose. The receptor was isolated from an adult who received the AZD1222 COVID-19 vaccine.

The CDR3 protein is CASSRANEKLFF. CDR3 coding DNA: TGTGCCAGCAGTCGGGCTAATGAAAAACTGTTTTTT. The chain couples TRBV2 to TRBJ1-4, with D hard to call. Germline CDR1 is SNHLY and CDR2 is FYNNEI. The CDR3 is 12 residues long. V gave up 5 bases and J gave up 3 bases, with 4 bases separating them. Supplemented by reference TRBV2 and TRBJ1-4, the full variable domain reads EPEVTQTPSHQVTQMGQEVILRCVPISNHLYFYWYRQILGQKVEFLVSFYNNEISEKSEIFDDQFSVERPDGSNFTLKIRSTKLEDSAMYFCASSRANEKLFFGSGTQLSVL.